This TCR beta chain was captured by sequencing in a study of human T cells and chemical hapten exposure. The study's findings and limits: Each of the donors had alopecia, so their immune responses may not resemble those of healthy people.

One entry per CDR3 protein results from TCRdb running MiXCR on the RACE reads. The repertoire holds approximately 320,000 distinct CDR3 sequences, with around 5.5% as singletons. CDR1 and CDR2 from the germline V gene are SGHTA and FQGTGA. The CDR3 consists of 15 residues. V lost 5 bases and J lost 1; bases outside the gene matches: 5. Comments on this clonotype: What it binds is unknown.

Time point noted: pre-sensitization, week 0. Stated treatment: therapeutic diphenylcyclopropenone sensitization with weekly scalp DPC. People who gave samples had alopecia, were 18 to 70 years old, and were suitable for DPC. The V and J genes are TRBV7-3 and TRBJ2-3; 8 nucleotides match TRBD1. Material: whole blood, obtained in connection with sensitization to the hapten diphenylcyclopropenone (DPC). The receptor comes from a woman in her late teens or twenties with alopecia areata. Some clones in this sample may be carry-over from other donors' samples. The CDR3 nucleotides are TGTGCCAGCAGCGTTGGACAGGGAGGCACAGATACGCAGTATTTT. Translation: CASSVGQGGTDTQYF.